Presented here are 2 T cell receptor beta chains from one specimen sequenced in a study of graft-versus-host responses after intestinal transplantation (dated by TCRdb to 2020 to 2022). To isolate intraepithelial and lamina propria lymphocytes from graft specimens, dithiothreitol, EDTA incubations and collagenase D digestion were used. Libraries were made using the immunoSEQ multiplex PCR assay. TCRdb provides this immuneACCESS table in a form limited to in-frame rearrangements. Some clones are lacking; in checked studies, under half of them reflect an unresolved V gene, and why the rest are absent is not known. The sample table holds around 8,400 clones, of which approximately 79% were seen once. The top ten clonotypes cover around 30% of the sample. The specimen was ileum tissue, collected around 500 days after intestinal transplant. Receptors were obtained from a human patient who received an intestinal transplant, so some T cells may come from the graft donor.

This clone was seen only a few times. The chain joins TRBV27 to TRBJ1-2, with a tentative D call TRBD1 (5 bases). CDR3 length equals 15 residues. Germline loops: CDR1 MNHEY, CDR2 SMNVEV (reference sequence). The V end lost 6 bases, the J end lost 7 bases, and 21 bases lay between the germline ends. The CDR3 spells CASSNTWWGDVGYTF. CDR3 bases: TGTGCCAGCAGCAACACTTGGTGGGGCGACGTTGGCTACACCTTC.

This clone came up once. This chain connects TRBV7-8 to TRBJ2-1, with D perhaps matching TRBD2 (5 bases). Germline CDR1 SGHVS, CDR2 FQNEAQ. V gave up 2 bases and J gave up 6 bases, with 11 bases separating them. The CDR3 is 14 amino acids. CDR3 amino acids: CASSLSGRGNEQFF. The DNA of the CDR3 is TGTGCCAGCAGCTTAAGTGGTCGGGGCAATGAGCAGTTCTTC.